This entry lists 5 T cell receptor beta chains sequenced from one sample in a study of shared clonotypes between healthy human individuals. Method: immunoSEQ multiplex PCR; TCRdb's copy keeps in-frame clones and lacks some. The top ten clones hold over 0.1% of a sample with hundreds of thousands of clones, about 95% of them seen once. The naive CD8 subset, CD45RO-negative cells positively selected for CCR7, excluded terminally differentiated effector memory CD45RA+ cells. The sequenced sample was naive CD8+ T cells sorted from blood. The receptors here all came from a woman aged 25 to 45 in good health.

This clone was seen a single time. Written as DNA, the CDR3 is TGTGCCAGCTCCCCCTCACGACTAGCGGAGACCAATGAGCAGTTCTTC. This codes for CASSPSRLAETNEQFF. The rearrangement links TRBV18 to TRBJ2-1; 9 bases agree with TRBD2. There are 16 residues in the CDR3. Germline-derived CDR1 and CDR2 are KGHSH and LQKENI. The trim removed 6 bases at V and 6 bases at J, leaving 12 bases unmatched.

This chain joins TRBV30 and TRBJ1-1; D gene uncertain. V was shortened by 3 bases and J by 4 bases, with 9 bases between the two germline ends. This CDR3 has 12 amino acids. Germline V gene sequence: CDR1 GTSNPN, CDR2 SVGIG (reference sequence). CDR3 sequence (DNA): TGTGCCTGGAGGGATTGGGGCACTGAAGCTTTCTTT. Its protein is CAWRDWGTEAFF.

J is TRBJ2-1 and V is TRBV4-2; TRBD2 agrees at 7 bases. Per the germline V gene, CDR1 is LGHNA and CDR2 is YNFKEQ. The junction had 10 bases not matched to a gene; V was cut back by 1 base and J by 4 bases. This CDR3 is built from 17 residues. CDR3 in amino acids: CASSQAQGLAEYNEQFF. The CDR3, as DNA: TGTGCCAGCAGCCAAGCCCAAGGCCTAGCGGAGTACAATGAGCAGTTCTTC.

A few counts support this clone. The rearrangement links TRBV29-1 to TRBJ2-7; 10 bases are a match to TRBD2. Trimming at V came to 6 bases and at J to 4 bases, leaving 12 bases not matched to a gene. Germline CDR1 and CDR2: SQVTM and ANQGSEA. This CDR3 contains 15 residues. The CDR3: CSVRGSSGSDYEQYF. CDR3 in DNA: TGCAGCGTCAGGGGGTCTAGCGGGAGCGATTACGAGCAGTACTTC.

The rearrangement uses TRBV5-8 and TRBJ1-5; the D gene is possibly TRBD1 (5 bases). Germline CDR1 and CDR2: SGHTS and YDEGEE. The V and J ends lost 2 bases and 7 bases respectively, with 10 bases between them. CDR3 length equals 13 residues. The CDR3 DNA reads as TGTGCCAGCAGCTTTGGGGGAAAGCAGCCCCAGCATTTT. This translates into CASSFGGKQPQHF.